The TCR beta chain under discussion was sequenced for a study of blood T cell repertoires in COVID-19. Turning to the study itself: Acute-phase and convalescent COVID-19 samples originated in the United States, Italy and Spain. From T cells, B-cell-depleted T cells, or PBMCs came the material, which was cDNA or gDNA.

Under the authors' procedure: How many nucleated cells were present was estimated from reference gene primer amplification. Sequenced by immunoSEQ multiplex PCR; TCRdb stores in-frame clones only, minus some. D and trimming come from the DNA, and the V and J calls and clone size come from that table. The sample contains hundreds of thousands of clones, roughly nine tenths of which appear only once. The CDR3 is 17 residues long. V lost 5 bases to trimming and J lost 5 bases; unmatched junction nucleotides: 11. CDR1 is MNHNY and CDR2 is SVGAGI in the germline V gene (reference sequence). J is TRBJ2-3 and V is TRBV6-6; 12 nucleotides match TRBD1. Sequencing input: peripheral blood. The sequence was collected from a man younger than 35 with active or convalescent COVID-19. The CDR3 spells CASSRGPGQGAIDTQYF. The CDR3 DNA follows: TGTGCCAGCAGTCGTGGGCCGGGACAGGGGGCGATAGATACGCAGTATTTT.